Here is one T cell receptor beta chain with its context. This specimen comes from a study of blood T cell repertoires in COVID-19. Sequencing used immunoSEQ multiplex PCR; TCRdb keeps in-frame clones, though not all of them. The sample contains some 160,000 clones, 84% of which appear only once. Participant reports of clinical history set cohort assignment. Per germline, CDR1 SGDLS and CDR2 YYNGEE. J lost 7 bases, V lost 5 bases, and 6 bases had no gene match. The CDR3 sequence is 15 residues long. The V and J genes are TRBV9 and TRBJ2-1; the match to TRBD2 covers 13 bases. The clonotype was recovered from a woman aged 45-65 years who had recovered from COVID-19. Sequencing was carried out using PBMCs or T cells enriched from blood (not recorded which). CDR3 coding DNA: TGTGCCAGCAGTCGGACTAGCGGGAGTTGGAATGAGCAGTTCTTC. Translated, it gives CASSRTSGSWNEQFF. Using reference TRBV9 and TRBJ2-1 for the parts outside the CDR3, the full variable domain is DSGVTQTPKHLITATGQRVTLRCSPRSGDLSVYWYQQSLDQGLQFLIQYYNGEERAKGNILERFSAQQFPDLHSELNLSSLELGDSALYFCASSRTSGSWNEQFFGPGTRLTVL.